The 25 T cell receptor beta chains below come from one sample, sequenced in a study of early T cells in non-severe SARS-CoV-2 infection. TCRdb re-called the 5' RACE reads through MiXCR, storing one row per CDR3 protein. This repertoire shows more than 50,000 distinct CDR3 sequences, around a tenth found once; its top ten account for under 5.5%. Sequences were obtained from whole blood. These receptors came from an adult who was a healthcare worker with PCR-confirmed SARS-CoV-2 infection or an uninfected control (not recorded which).

The V call is TRBV29-1, the J call TRBJ2-3, with 7 positions matching TRBD2. Germline-derived CDR1 and CDR2 are SQVTM and ANQGSEA. The CDR3 has 15 residues. The V segment lost 0 bases and the J segment 4 bases; nucleotides outside the gene matches: 7. The CDR3: CSVEDPAGAPDTQYF. Written as DNA, the CDR3 is TGCAGCGTTGAAGATCCCGCGGGAGCCCCAGATACGCAGTATTTT.

The table lists this clonotype with many counts. V and J are TRBV5-1 and TRBJ2-2, with TRBD1 identical over 7 bases. The V gene's germline CDR1 is SGHRS and CDR2 YFSETQ. The CDR3 is 15 amino acids. J gave up 4 bases and V 0 bases, and 3 bases lay outside the gene matches. The CDR3 spells CASSLETGATGELFF. The CDR3, as DNA: TGCGCCAGCAGCTTGGAAACAGGGGCCACCGGGGAGCTGTTTTTT.

This clonotype was detected many times. The chain employs TRBV30 and TRBJ2-1; D is undetermined. Germline assignment: CDR1 GTSNPN and CDR2 SVGIG (reference sequence). This CDR3 is built from 11 residues. V dropped 1 base and J dropped 10 bases, with 8 bases sitting between them. The CDR3 nucleotides read TGTGCCTGGAGTGGTATCAGGGAGCAGTTCTTC. Translating it yields CAWSGIREQFF.

The sample holds many counts of this clonotype. The V gene is TRBV5-1, the J gene TRBJ2-2; 12 nucleotides match TRBD2. This CDR3 has 16 residues. V dropped 2 bases and J dropped 5; count of bases not matched to a gene: 4. Germline CDR1 and CDR2: SGHRS and YFSETQ. The CDR3 DNA is TGCGCCAGCAGCTTACTAGCGGGAGGACTGACCGGGGAGCTGTTTTTT. Its translation: CASSLLAGGLTGELFF.

This clonotype was counted many times. CDR3 DNA: TGTGCCACCAGTGATCCAGGGGACGGTGAAGCTTTCTTT. Amino acids: CATSDPGDGEAFF. The rearrangement links TRBV24-1 to TRBJ1-1, with D maybe TRBD1 (6 bases). The germline gives CDR1 KGHDR, CDR2 SFDVKD. CDR3 size: 13 residues. The ends were cut back, 3 bases at V and 7 bases at J, with 11 bases in the middle.

The table lists this clonotype with many counts. J is TRBJ1-2 and V is TRBV25-1; D gene unclear. CDR1 and CDR2 from the germline V gene are MGHDK and SYGVNS. The CDR3 length is 13 residues. Between the trimmed V and J ends, which lost 0 bases and 5 bases, there was a span of 7 bases. In DNA form, the CDR3 reads TGTGCCAGCAGTGAATATCCCGGTTATGGCTACACCTTC. This sequence encodes CASSEYPGYGYTF.

The sample holds many counts of this clonotype. V is TRBV29-1 and J is TRBJ2-2; unclear D gene. Germline CDR1 reads SQVTM; CDR2 reads ANQGSEA. The V end lost 6 bases, the J end lost 5 bases, and 7 bases lay between the germline ends. The CDR3 sequence is 11 residues long. This chain's CDR3 is CSVTRTGELFF. CDR3 nucleotides: TGCAGCGTCACGAGAACCGGGGAGCTGTTTTTT.

This clonotype was found many times. The V gene is TRBV6-2 or TRBV6-3, the J gene TRBJ2-5; 7 nucleotides align to TRBD1. The CDR3 is made up of 14 amino acids. Trimming at V came to 1 base and at J to 2 bases, leaving 1 base not matched to a gene. Germline CDR1 MNHEY, CDR2 SVGEGT. DNA for the CDR3: TGTGCCAGCAGTTACTGGACAGGTCAAGAGACCCAGTACTTC. It translates to CASSYWTGQETQYF.

At least ten counts were recorded for this clonotype. The V gene is TRBV2, the J gene TRBJ2-3; 8 bases fit TRBD2. Trimming cost V 5 bases and J 6 bases; bases outside gene matches: 7. Germline-derived CDR1 and CDR2 are SNHLY and FYNNEI. The CDR3 covers 14 residues. The CDR3 loop is CASSLTSGGDTQYF. CDR3 nucleotide sequence: TGTGCCAGCAGTCTTACTAGCGGCGGGGATACGCAGTATTTT.

The rearrangement uses TRBV6-5 and TRBJ2-1; 8 positions agree with TRBD2. CDR3 size: 14 residues. From germline, CDR1 is MNHEY and CDR2 SVGAGI. V trimming: 7 bases; J trimming: 5 bases; junction bases outside the gene matches: 7. The CDR3 spells CASKMTSAHNEQFF. The CDR3 nucleotides are TGTGCCAGCAAAATGACTAGCGCCCACAATGAGCAGTTCTTC.

This clonotype has ten or more counts. The chain is built from TRBV7-9 and TRBJ1-2, with TRBD1 identical over 10 bases. The V and J ends lost 5 bases and 8 bases, in that order; junction bases with no gene match: 11. In germline, CDR1 is SEHNR, CDR2 FQNEAQ (reference sequence). The CDR3 runs 15 residues. CDR3 sequence (DNA): TGTGCCAGCAGCCTCCCCGGGACAGGGGAGAGGGGCTACACCTTC. It is translated as CASSLPGTGERGYTF.

This clonotype came up many times. The chain has TRBV5-1 and TRBJ1-1; D not resolved. V gave up 0 bases and J gave up 3 bases, with 15 bases separating them. The germline V gene has CDR1 SGHRS and CDR2 YFSETQ. The CDR3 spans 16 residues. The CDR3 nucleotides are TGCGCCAGCAGCTTGGGACGGAGAATAGAGGACACTGAAGCTTTCTTT. Translated, it gives CASSLGRRIEDTEAFF.

This clonotype was recorded at least ten times. The chain combines TRBV5-5 with TRBJ2-2, with D unclear. Germline lookup yields CDR1 SGHKS and CDR2 YYEKEE (reference sequence). This CDR3 has 16 residues. The germline V and J ends were trimmed by 0 bases and 6 bases, with 15 bases remaining between them. In nucleotides, the CDR3 is TGTGCCAGCAGCTTGGCCGGACGGCAAAGGGCCGGGGAGCTGTTTTTT. It encodes CASSLAGRQRAGELFF.

There are many counts of this clonotype. The chain joins TRBV20-1 to TRBJ2-3; D is ambiguous. The germline gives CDR1 DFQATT, CDR2 SNEGSKA (reference sequence). CDR3 length: 11 amino acids. V was shortened by 3 bases and J by 5 bases, with 6 bases between the two germline ends. The CDR3 loop reads CSASPGDTQYF. The CDR3 nucleotides are TGCAGTGCTAGTCCAGGAGATACGCAGTATTTT.

Many counts were recorded for this clonotype. This rearrangement joins TRBV30 to TRBJ1-1; D gene uncertain. The V and J ends lost 5 bases and 0 bases respectively, with 7 bases between them. CDR3 length equals 12 residues. Germline loops: CDR1 GTSNPN, CDR2 SVGIG (reference sequence). The CDR3 region is CAWGLLNTEAFF. The CDR3 nucleotides are TGTGCCTGGGGCCTCCTGAACACTGAAGCTTTCTTT.

This clonotype was recorded at least ten times. The rearrangement links TRBV6-6 to TRBJ2-3; 12 bases agree with TRBD2. The CDR3 runs 16 residues. With 4 bases clipped from V and 2 bases from J, the junction kept 4 bases outside the gene matches. Germline CDR1 is MNHNY and CDR2 is SVGAGI (reference sequence). CDR3 region: CASSSLAGGLTDTQYF. CDR3 bases: TGTGCCAGCAGTTCCCTAGCGGGGGGGCTCACAGATACGCAGTATTTT.

This clonotype was detected many times. V is TRBV5-1 and J is TRBJ2-7; tentative D call: TRBD1 (6 bases). The germline V and J ends were trimmed by 3 bases and 0 bases, with 13 bases remaining between them. Germline V gene data show CDR1 as SGHRS and CDR2 as YFSETQ. The CDR3 is 15 amino acids. CDR3 bases: TGCGCCAGCAGCTCGCCCGGGACAAACTCCTACGAGCAGTACTTC. Protein product: CASSSPGTNSYEQYF.

In this sample, this clonotype turned up many times. The chain has TRBV29-1 and TRBJ2-1, with D perhaps matching TRBD2 (5 bases). CDR1 and CDR2 (germline): SQVTM, ANQGSEA. V lost 3 bases and J lost 0, with 9 bases in between. CDR3 length: 14 residues. CDR3 protein: CSVEVGDSYNEQFF. In DNA form, the CDR3 reads TGCAGCGTTGAGGTGGGAGACTCCTACAATGAGCAGTTCTTC.

This clonotype was recorded at least ten times. The chain combines TRBV7-9 with TRBJ1-6, with 11 bases aligning to TRBD1. J gave up 9 bases and V 5 bases, and 12 bases lay outside the gene matches. Per germline, CDR1 SEHNR and CDR2 FQNEAQ (reference sequence). CDR3 length: 17 amino acids. The CDR3 coding sequence is TGTGCCAGCAGCCCTCCTTACCGGGACAGGGGGGGTTCACCCCTCCACTTT. It codes for CASSPPYRDRGGSPLHF.

The table lists this clonotype with many counts. This sequence joins TRBV20-1 and TRBJ2-3; TRBD2 matches at 12 bases. Trimming took 6 bases from V and 4 from J; bases not matched to a gene: 11. Germline V gene data show CDR1 as DFQATT and CDR2 as SNEGSKA (reference sequence). This CDR3 contains 16 residues. This chain's CDR3 is CSASPLTSGSSDTQYF. DNA for the CDR3: TGCAGTGCCTCCCCTTTGACTAGCGGGAGTTCAGATACGCAGTATTTT.

This clonotype was seen only once. This chain links TRBV3-1 with TRBJ2-1; 7 bases are shared with TRBD2. The CDR3 length is 15 residues. Germline values: CDR1 LGHDT, CDR2 YNNKEL (reference sequence). V was clipped by 0 bases and J by 11 bases; unmatched bases: 10. The CDR3 DNA sequence: TGTGCCAGCAGCCAAGATTCGAGCGGGACCCAGAAGCAGTTCTTC. It is translated as CASSQDSSGTQKQFF.

The chain joins TRBV2 to TRBJ2-4, with a possible D match to TRBD1 (5 bases). The CDR3 runs 13 residues. The V gene's germline CDR1 is SNHLY and CDR2 FYNNEI. V was pared by 2 bases and J by 12 bases, with 14 bases between. The CDR3, as DNA: TGTGCCAGCAGTGAAAGGGAAGGTCAGGGTCAGTACTTC. The encoded protein is CASSEREGQGQYF.

This clonotype was recorded many times. The chain recombines TRBV20-1 with TRBJ2-1; no clear D gene. There are 13 residues in the CDR3. The germline V gene encodes CDR1 DFQATT and CDR2 SNEGSKA (reference sequence). Trimming removed 7 bases at V and 7 bases at J, with 17 bases between. In nucleotides, the CDR3 is TGCAGTGGGGGAATCGATGGTTTAAATGAGCAGTTCTTC. Its translation is CSGGIDGLNEQFF.

This clonotype has a handful of counts. The J gene is TRBJ1-2, the V gene TRBV20-1; 8 positions agree with TRBD1. The CDR3 extends over 12 amino acids. The germline V gene encodes CDR1 DFQATT and CDR2 SNEGSKA (reference sequence). V gave up 6 bases and J gave up 5 bases; unmatched junction bases: 5. DNA for the CDR3: TGCAGTGCCACGGACAGGGTATATGGCTACACCTTC. Encoded protein: CSATDRVYGYTF.

This clonotype turned up a few times. The chain uses TRBV9 and TRBJ2-3; 8 bases fit TRBD2. Germline assignment: CDR1 SGDLS and CDR2 YYNGEE. The CDR3 runs to 16 residues. The V gene end was trimmed by 4 bases and the J gene end by 4 bases; junction bases not matched to a gene: 11. CDR3 coding DNA: TGTGCCAGCAGCAGACTCGGACTAGCTATTGCAGATACGCAGTATTTT. Translated: CASSRLGLAIADTQYF.